This TCR beta chain was recorded in a study of response to subunit inactivated influenza vaccine. This clonotype has at least ten counts. TCRdb re-analysed the RT-PCR reads in MiXCR, keeping a single row per CDR3 protein. The table records hundreds of thousands of distinct CDR3 sequences, about a tenth of them present only once. Germline V CDR1 and CDR2: SQVTM, ANQGSEA. The CDR3 length is 17 residues. V was cut by 4 bases and J by 0 bases, with 21 bases left in between. The sequencing here drew on PBMCs from blood, taken 35 to 45 days after vaccination. The chain recombines TRBV29-1 with TRBJ1-1, with D possibly being TRBD1 (5 bases). This sequence was found in a man in his forties or fifties who received an inactivated influenza vaccine. The CDR3 is CSVARGEVWGLNTEAFF. DNA of the CDR3: TGCAGCGTTGCGAGGGGTGAAGTTTGGGGGTTGAACACTGAAGCTTTCTTT.